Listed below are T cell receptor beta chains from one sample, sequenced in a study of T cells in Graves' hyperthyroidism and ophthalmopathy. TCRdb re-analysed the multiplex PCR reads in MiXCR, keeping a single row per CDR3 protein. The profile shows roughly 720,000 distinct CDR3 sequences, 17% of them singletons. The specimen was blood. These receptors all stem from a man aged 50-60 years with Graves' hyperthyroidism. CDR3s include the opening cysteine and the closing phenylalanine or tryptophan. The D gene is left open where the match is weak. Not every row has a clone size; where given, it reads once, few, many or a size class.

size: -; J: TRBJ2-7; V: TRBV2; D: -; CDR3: CASRTDRDLREQYF; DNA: TGTGCCAGCAGAACCGACCGGGACTTGAGGGAGCAGTACTTC
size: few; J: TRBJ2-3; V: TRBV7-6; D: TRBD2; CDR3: CASSRLAEPYTDTQYF; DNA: TGTGCCAGCAGCCGACTAGCGGAACCCTACACAGATACGCAGTATTTT
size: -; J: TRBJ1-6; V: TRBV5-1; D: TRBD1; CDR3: CASSFRGLSPLHF; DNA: TGCGCCAGCAGCTTCAGGGGGCTTTCACCCCTCCACTTT
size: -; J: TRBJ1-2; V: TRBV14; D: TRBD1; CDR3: CASSQWQAGTDHYGYTF; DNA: TGTGCCAGCAGCCAATGGCAAGCTGGGACAGACCACTATGGCTACACCTTC
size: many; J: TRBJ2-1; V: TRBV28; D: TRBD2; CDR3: CASSILAGTSSYNEQFF; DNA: TGTGCCAGCAGTATCCTAGCGGGAACTTCCTCCTACAATGAGCAGTTCTTC
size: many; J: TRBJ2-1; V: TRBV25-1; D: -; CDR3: CASSALAPSYNEQFF; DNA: TGTGCCAGCAGTGCCTTGGCGCCATCCTACAATGAGCAGTTCTTC
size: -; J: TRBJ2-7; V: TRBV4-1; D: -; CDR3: CASSQEDRSNYEQYF; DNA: TGCGCCAGCAGCCAAGAGGACAGATCAAACTACGAGCAGTACTTC
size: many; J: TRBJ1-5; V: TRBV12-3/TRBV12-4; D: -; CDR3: CASRDGKSNQPQHF; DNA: TGTGCCAGCCGGGACGGGAAGAGCAATCAGCCCCAGCATTTT
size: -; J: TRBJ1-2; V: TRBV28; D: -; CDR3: CASSFVMQSHGYTF; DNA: TGTGCCAGCAGTTTTGTTATGCAGTCCCATGGCTACACCTTC
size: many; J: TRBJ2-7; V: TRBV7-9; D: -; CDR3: CASSNNRGEQYF; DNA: TGTGCCAGCAGCAATAACCGCGGAGAGCAGTACTTC
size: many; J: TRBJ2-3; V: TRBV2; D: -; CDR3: CASGPDSTDTQYF; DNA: TGTGCCAGCGGACCCGATTCGACAGATACGCAGTATTTT
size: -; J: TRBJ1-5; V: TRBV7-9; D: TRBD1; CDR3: CASSNDRGNQPQHF; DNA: TGTGCCAGCAGCAACGACAGGGGCAATCAGCCCCAGCATTTT
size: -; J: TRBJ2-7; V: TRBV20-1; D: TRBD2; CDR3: CSAPPGTSANEQYF; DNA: TGCAGTGCACCCCCGGGGACTAGCGCAAACGAGCAGTACTTC
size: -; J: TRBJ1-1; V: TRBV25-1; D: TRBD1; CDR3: CASSVRGGGNEAFF; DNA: TGTGCCAGCAGTGTTCGAGGAGGGGGCAATGAAGCTTTCTTT
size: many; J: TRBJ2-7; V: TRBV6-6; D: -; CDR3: CASSYSVGSYEQYF; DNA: TGTGCCAGCAGTTACTCTGTCGGATCCTACGAGCAGTACTTC
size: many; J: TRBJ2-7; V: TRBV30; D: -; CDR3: CAWSAGSRYEQYF; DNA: TGTGCCTGGAGTGCGGGGTCCCGCTACGAGCAGTACTTC
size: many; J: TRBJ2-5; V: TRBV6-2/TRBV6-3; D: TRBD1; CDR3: CASSQWTGNSYQETQYF; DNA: TGTGCCAGCAGTCAATGGACAGGGAACTCGTACCAAGAGACCCAGTACTTC
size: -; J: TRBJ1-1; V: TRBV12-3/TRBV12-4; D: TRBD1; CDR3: CASTDLALTGGSTEAFF; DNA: TGTGCCAGCACCGACCTAGCCTTGACAGGGGGGAGCACTGAAGCTTTCTTT
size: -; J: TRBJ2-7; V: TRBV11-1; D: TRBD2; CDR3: CASSTGLAGVREQYF; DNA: TGTGCCAGCAGTACCGGACTAGCGGGAGTTCGCGAGCAGTACTTC
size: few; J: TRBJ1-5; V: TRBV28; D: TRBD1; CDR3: CASSQGQMRNQPQHF; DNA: TGTGCCAGCAGTCAGGGACAGATGCGAAATCAGCCCCAGCATTTT
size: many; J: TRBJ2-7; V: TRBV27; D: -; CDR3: CASSTSSPSYEQYF; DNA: TGTGCCAGCAGCACTAGCTCTCCATCCTACGAGCAGTACTTC
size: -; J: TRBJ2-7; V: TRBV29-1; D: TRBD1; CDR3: CSAGQVAYEQYF; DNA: TGCAGCGCAGGACAGGTAGCCTACGAGCAGTACTTC
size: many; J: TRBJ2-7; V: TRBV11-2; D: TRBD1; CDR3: CASSAQTGYEQYF; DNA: TGTGCCAGCAGCGCCCAGACAGGGTATGAGCAGTACTTC
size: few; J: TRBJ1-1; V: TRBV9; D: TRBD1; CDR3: CASSRDRMNTEAFF; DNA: TGTGCCAGCAGTAGGGACAGAATGAACACTGAAGCTTTCTTT
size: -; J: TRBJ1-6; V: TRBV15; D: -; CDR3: CATSRVIPSYNSPLHF; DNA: TGTGCCACCAGCAGAGTTATACCCAGCTATAATTCACCCCTCCACTTT
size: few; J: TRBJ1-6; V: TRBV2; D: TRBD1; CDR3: CASRPTGGRSPLHF; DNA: TGTGCCAGCAGGCCCACAGGGGGCCGTTCACCCCTCCACTTT
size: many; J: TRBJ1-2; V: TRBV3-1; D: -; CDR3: CASSQVRTYGYTF; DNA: TGTGCCAGCAGCCAAGTGCGGACGTATGGCTACACCTTC
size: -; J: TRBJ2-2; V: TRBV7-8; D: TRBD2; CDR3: CASSLSPTSGSAGELFF; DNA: TGTGCCAGCAGCTTATCGCCCACTAGCGGGAGTGCCGGGGAGCTGTTTTTT
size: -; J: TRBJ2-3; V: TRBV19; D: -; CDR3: CASSIELVLGTDTQYF; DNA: TGTGCCAGTAGTATAGAGTTGGTTCTCGGCACAGATACGCAGTATTTT
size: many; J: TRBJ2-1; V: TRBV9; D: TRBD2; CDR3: CASRGLADNEQFF; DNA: TGTGCCAGCAGGGGACTAGCGGACAATGAGCAGTTCTTC
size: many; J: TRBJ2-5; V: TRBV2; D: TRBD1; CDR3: CASRGQVQETQYF; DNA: TGTGCCAGCCGGGGACAGGTCCAAGAGACCCAGTACTTC
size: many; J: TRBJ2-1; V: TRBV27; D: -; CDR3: CASSLGVGLNNEQFF; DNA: TGTGCCAGCAGTTTAGGGGTTGGCCTTAACAATGAGCAGTTCTTC
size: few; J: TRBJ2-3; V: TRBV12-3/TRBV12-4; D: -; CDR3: CASRVTGLTDTQYF; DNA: TGTGCCAGCAGGGTGACAGGCCTCACAGATACGCAGTATTTT